The clone carrying this T cell receptor beta chain was counted many times. Its specificity is not known. This record comes from a study of shared clonotypes between healthy human individuals. Study-wide results and limits: A reduction in generation probabilities was seen for non-shared clonotypes relative to those shared by all four donors. Generally, estimated richness proved larger in naive subsets than it did in memory subsets.

This CDR3 is built from 17 residues. Germline assignment: CDR1 MDHEN and CDR2 SYDVKM. Trimming cost V 5 bases and J 0 bases, with 19 bases left between them. The protocol was immunoSEQ multiplex PCR, while the TCRdb copy is restricted to in-frame clones and leaves out a portion. In the table there are about a million clones, about 75% of which are singletons. The TCR sequence derives from a man between 18 and 35 years old in good health. The chain employs TRBV28 and TRBJ1-1; D perhaps matches TRBD1 (5 bases). Specimen: memory CD4+ T cells sorted from blood. Specified subset: CD45RA-negative fraction. The CDR3 is CASSPWVRDGVNTEAFF. The CDR3 DNA reads TGTGCCAGCAGTCCATGGGTCAGGGACGGGGTGAACACTGAAGCTTTCTTT.